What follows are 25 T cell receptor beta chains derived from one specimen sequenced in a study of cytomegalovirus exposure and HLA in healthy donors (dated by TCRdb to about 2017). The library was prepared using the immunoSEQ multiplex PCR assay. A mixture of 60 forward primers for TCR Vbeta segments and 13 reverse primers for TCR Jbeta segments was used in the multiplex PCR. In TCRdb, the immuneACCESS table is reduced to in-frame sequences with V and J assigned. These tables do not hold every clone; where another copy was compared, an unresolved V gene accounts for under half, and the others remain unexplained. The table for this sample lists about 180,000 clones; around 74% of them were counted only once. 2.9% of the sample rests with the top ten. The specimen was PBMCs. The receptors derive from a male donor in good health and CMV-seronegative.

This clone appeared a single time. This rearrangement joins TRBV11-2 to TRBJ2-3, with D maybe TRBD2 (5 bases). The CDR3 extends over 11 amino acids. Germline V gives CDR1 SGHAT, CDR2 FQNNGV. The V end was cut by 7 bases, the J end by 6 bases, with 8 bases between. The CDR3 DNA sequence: TGTGCCAGCAAATCGGGGGATACGCAGTATTTT. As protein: CASKSGDTQYF.

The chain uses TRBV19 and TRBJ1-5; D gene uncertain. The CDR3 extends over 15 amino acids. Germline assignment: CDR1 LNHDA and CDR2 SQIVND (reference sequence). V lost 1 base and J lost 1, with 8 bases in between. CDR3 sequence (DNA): TGTGCCAGTAGTATAGGAGGGCTCAGCAATCAGCCCCAGCATTTT. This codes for CASSIGGLSNQPQHF.

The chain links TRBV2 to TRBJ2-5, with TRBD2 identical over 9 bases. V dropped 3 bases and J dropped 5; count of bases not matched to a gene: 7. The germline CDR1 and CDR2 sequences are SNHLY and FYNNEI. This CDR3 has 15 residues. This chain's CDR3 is CASSEATSGDETQYF. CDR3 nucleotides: TGTGCCAGCAGTGAGGCGACTAGCGGTGACGAGACCCAGTACTTC. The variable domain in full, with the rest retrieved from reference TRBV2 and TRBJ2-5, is EPEVTQTPSHQVTQMGQEVILRCVPISNHLYFYWYRQILGQKVEFLVSFYNNEISEKSEIFDDQFSVERPDGSNFTLKIRSTKLEDSAMYFCASSEATSGDETQYFGPGTRLLVL.

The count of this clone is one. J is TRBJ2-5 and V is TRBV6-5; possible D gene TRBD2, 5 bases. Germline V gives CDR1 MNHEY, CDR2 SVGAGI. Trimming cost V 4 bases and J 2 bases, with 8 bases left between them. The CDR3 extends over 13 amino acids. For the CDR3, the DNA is TGTGCCAGCAGTTCCGGGGTGCAAGAGACCCAGTACTTC. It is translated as CASSSGVQETQYF.

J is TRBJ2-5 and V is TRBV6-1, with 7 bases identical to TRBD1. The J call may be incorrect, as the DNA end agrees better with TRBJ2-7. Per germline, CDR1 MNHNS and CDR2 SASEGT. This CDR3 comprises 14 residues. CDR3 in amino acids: CASMDPGQTYEQYF. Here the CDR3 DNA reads TGTGCCAGCATGGACCCGGGACAGACCTACGAGCAGTACTTC.

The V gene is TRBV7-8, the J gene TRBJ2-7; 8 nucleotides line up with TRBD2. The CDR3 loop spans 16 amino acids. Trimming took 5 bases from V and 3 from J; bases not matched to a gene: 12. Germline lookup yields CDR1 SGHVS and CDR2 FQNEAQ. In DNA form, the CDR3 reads TGTGCCAGCAGCCCCCCTTGGAGGGCGGGAGGCTACGAGCAGTACTTC. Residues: CASSPPWRAGGYEQYF.

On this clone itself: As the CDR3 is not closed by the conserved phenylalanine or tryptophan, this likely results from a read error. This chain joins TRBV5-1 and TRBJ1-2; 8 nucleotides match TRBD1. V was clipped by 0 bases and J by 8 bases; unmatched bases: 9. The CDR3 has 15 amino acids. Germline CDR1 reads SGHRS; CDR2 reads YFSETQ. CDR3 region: CASSLEQGARPGYTL. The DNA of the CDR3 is TGCGCCAGCAGCTTGGAGCAGGGGGCACGACCCGGCTACACCCTC.

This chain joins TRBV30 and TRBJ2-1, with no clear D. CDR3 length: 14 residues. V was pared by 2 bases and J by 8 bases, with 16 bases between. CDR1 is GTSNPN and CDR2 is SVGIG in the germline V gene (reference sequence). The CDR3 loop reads CAWSRLEEWDEQFF. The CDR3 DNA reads TGTGCCTGGAGTCGTCTAGAAGAGTGGGATGAGCAGTTCTTC. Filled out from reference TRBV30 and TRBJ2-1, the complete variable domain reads SQTIHQWPATLVQPVGSPLSLECTVEGTSNPNLYWYRQAAGRGLQLLFYSVGIGQISSEVPQNLSASRPQDRQFILSSKKLLLSDSGFYLCAWSRLEEWDEQFFGPGTRLTVL.

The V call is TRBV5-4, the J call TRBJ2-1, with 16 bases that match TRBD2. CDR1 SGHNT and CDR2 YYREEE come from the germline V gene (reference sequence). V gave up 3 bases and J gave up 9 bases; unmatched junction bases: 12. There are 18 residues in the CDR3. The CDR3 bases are TGTGCCAGCAGCTCGCCGGGACTAGCGGGGGGGCGTGTTAGTGAGCAGTTCTTC. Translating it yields CASSSPGLAGGRVSEQFF.

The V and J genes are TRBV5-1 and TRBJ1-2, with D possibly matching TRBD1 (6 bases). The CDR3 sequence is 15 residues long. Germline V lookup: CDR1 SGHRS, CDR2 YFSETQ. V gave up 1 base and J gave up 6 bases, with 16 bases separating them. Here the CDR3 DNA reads TGCGCCAGCAGCTTGTCAGGGGCCTCGGATGATGGCTACACCTTC. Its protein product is CASSLSGASDDGYTF. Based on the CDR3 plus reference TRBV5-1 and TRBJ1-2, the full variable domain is KAGVTQTPRYLIKTRGQQVTLSCSPISGHRSVSWYQQTPGQGLQFLFEYFSETQRNKGNFPGRFSGRQFSNSRSEMNVSTLELGDSALYLCASSLSGASDDGYTFGSGTRLTVV.

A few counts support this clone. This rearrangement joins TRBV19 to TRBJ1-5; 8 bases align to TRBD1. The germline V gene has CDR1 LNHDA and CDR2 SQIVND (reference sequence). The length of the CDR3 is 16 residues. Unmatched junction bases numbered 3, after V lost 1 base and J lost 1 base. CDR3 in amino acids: CASSIGWTGSNQPQHF. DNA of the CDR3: TGTGCCAGTAGTATAGGCTGGACAGGGAGCAATCAGCCCCAGCATTTT.

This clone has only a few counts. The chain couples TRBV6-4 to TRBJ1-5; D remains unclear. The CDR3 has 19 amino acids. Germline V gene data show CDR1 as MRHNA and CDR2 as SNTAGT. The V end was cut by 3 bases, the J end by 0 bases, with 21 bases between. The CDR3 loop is CASSEEASQKLYSNQPQHF. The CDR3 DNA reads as TGTGCCAGCAGTGAGGAGGCCAGCCAGAAATTATATAGCAATCAGCCCCAGCATTTT.

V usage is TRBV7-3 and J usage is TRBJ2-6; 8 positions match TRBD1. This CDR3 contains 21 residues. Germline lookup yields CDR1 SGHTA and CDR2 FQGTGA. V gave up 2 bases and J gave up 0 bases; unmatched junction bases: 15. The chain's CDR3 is CASSLGDPTQGARSGANVLTF. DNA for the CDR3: TGTGCCAGCAGCTTAGGGGACCCCACCCAGGGGGCTCGCTCTGGGGCCAACGTCCTGACTTTC. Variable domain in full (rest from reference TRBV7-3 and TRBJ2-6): GAGVSQTPSNKVTEKGKYVELRCDPISGHTALYWYRQSLGQGPEFLIYFQGTGAADDSGLPNDRFFAVRPEGSVSTLKIQRTERGDSAVYLCASSLGDPTQGARSGANVLTFGAGSRLTVL.

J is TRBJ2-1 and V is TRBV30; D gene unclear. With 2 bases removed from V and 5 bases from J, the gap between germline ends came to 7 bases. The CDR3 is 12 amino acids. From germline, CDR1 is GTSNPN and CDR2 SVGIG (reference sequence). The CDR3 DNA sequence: TGTGCCTGGAGTCGAGAAGACAATGAGCAGTTCTTC. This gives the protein CAWSREDNEQFF.

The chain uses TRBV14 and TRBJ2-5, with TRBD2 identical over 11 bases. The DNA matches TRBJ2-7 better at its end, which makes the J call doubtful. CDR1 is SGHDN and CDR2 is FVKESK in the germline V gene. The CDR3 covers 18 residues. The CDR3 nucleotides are TGTGCCAGTCAGAAGACTAGCGGGATCCCGGGCGGCCCCTACGAGCAGTACTTC. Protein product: CASQKTSGIPGGPYEQYF.

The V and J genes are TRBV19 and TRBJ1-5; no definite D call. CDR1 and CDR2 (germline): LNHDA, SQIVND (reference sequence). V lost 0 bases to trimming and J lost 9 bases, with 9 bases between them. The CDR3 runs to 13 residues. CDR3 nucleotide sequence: TGTGCCAGTAGTATAGATTTTCGGTGGCCCCAGCATTTT. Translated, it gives CASSIDFRWPQHF.

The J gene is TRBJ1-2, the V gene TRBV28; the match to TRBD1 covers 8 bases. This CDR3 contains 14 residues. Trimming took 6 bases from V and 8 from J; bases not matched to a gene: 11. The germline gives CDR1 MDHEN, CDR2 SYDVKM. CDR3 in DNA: TGTGCCAGCAGCCCAGGGGGCGCGGTGCTGGGCTACACCTTC. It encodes CASSPGGAVLGYTF.

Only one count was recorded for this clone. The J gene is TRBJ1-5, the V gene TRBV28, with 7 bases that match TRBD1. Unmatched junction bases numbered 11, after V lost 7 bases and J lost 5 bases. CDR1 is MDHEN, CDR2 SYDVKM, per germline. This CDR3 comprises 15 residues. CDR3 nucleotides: TGTGCCAGCACCCTAGGGGGGACAGCATATCAGCCCCAGCATTTT. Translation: CASTLGGTAYQPQHF.

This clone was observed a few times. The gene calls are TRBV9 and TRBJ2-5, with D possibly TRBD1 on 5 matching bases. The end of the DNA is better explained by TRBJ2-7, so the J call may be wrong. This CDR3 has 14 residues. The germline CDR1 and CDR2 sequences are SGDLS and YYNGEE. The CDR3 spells CASSVAGRVSEQYF. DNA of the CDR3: TGTGCCAGCAGCGTAGCAGGCAGGGTTTCCGAGCAGTACTTC.

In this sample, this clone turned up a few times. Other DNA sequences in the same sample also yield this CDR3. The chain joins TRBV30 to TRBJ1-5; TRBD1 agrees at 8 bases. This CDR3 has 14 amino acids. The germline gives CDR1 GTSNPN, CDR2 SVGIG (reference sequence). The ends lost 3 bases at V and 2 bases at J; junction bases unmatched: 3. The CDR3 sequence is CAWSAGQGNQPQHF. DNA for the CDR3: TGTGCCTGGAGCGCGGGACAGGGCAATCAGCCCCAGCATTTT.

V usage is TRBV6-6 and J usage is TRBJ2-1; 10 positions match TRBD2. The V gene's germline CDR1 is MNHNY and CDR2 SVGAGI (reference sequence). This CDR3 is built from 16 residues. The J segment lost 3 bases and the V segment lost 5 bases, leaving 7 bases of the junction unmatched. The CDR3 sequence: CASSPPGLADYNEQFF. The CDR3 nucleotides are TGTGCCAGCAGTCCACCCGGACTAGCGGACTACAATGAGCAGTTCTTC.

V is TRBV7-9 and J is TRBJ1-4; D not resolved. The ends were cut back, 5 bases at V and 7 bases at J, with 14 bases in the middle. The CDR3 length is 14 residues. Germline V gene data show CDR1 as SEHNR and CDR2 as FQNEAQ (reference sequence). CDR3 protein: CASSLRAEGEKLFF. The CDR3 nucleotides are TGTGCCAGCAGCCTTCGGGCGGAGGGTGAAAAACTGTTTTTT.

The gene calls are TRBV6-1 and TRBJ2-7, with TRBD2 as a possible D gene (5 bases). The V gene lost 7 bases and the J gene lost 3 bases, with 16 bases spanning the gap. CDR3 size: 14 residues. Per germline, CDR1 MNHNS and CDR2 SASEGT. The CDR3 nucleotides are TGTGCCAGCACCGGAGGACCAACCCGCTACGAGCAGTACTTC. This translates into CASTGGPTRYEQYF.

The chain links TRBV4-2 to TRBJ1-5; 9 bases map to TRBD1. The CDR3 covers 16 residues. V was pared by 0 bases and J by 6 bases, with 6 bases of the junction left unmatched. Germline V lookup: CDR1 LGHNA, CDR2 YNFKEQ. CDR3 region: CASSQEWGQGGQPQHF. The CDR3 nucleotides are TGTGCCAGCAGCCAAGAATGGGGACAGGGAGGTCAGCCCCAGCATTTT.

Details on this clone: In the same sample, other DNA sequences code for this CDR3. The CDR3 reads CASSLGGRDTQYF. DNA for the CDR3: TGTGCCAGCAGTTTAGGGGGGAGGGATACGCAGTATTTT. This chain connects TRBV28 to TRBJ2-3; D is possibly TRBD2 (6 bases). Germline lookup yields CDR1 MDHEN and CDR2 SYDVKM. The CDR3 length is 13 residues. V gave up 2 bases and J gave up 6 bases, with 9 bases separating them.